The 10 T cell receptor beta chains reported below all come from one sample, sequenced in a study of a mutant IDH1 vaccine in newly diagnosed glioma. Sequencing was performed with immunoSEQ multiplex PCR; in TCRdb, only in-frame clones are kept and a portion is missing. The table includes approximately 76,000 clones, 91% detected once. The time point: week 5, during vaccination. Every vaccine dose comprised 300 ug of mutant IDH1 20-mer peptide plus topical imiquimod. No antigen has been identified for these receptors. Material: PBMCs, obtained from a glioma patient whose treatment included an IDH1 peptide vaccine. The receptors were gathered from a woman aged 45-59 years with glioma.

This chain's CDR3 is CASSFRTVSYNSPLHF. The CDR3 coding sequence is TGTGCCAGCAGTTTTAGGACAGTCTCCTATAATTCACCCCTCCACTTT. This rearrangement joins TRBV6-5 to TRBJ1-6; maybe TRBD1 (6 bases). V dropped 4 bases and J dropped 0 bases, with 10 bases sitting between them. Germline assignment: CDR1 MNHEY and CDR2 SVGAGI. CDR3 length equals 16 residues.

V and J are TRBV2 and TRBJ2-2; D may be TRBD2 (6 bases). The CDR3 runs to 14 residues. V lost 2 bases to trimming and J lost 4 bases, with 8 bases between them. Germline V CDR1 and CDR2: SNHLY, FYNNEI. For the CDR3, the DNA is TGTGCCAGCAGTGAACCCGGGGGCACCGGGGAGCTGTTTTTT. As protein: CASSEPGGTGELFF.

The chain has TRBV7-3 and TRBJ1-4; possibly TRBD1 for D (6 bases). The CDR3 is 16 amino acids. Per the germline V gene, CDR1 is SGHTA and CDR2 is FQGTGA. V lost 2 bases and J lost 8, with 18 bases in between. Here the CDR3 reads CASSLLRRGVKEKLFF. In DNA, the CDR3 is TGTGCCAGCAGCTTACTCCGCAGGGGAGTTAAGGAAAAACTGTTTTTT. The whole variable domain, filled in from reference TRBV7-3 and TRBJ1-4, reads GAGVSQTPSNKVTEKGKYVELRCDPISGHTALYWYRQSLGQGPEFLIYFQGTGAADDSGLPNDRFFAVRPEGSVSTLKIQRTERGDSAVYLCASSLLRRGVKEKLFFGSGTQLSVL.

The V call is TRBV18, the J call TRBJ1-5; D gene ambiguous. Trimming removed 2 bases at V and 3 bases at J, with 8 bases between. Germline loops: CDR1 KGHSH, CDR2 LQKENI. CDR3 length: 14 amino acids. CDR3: CASSPLGHNQPQHF. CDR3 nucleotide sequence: TGTGCCAGCTCACCATTAGGGCACAATCAGCCCCAGCATTTT.

CDR3 amino acids: CAISESVAGVSYNEQFF. CDR3 nucleotide sequence: TGTGCCATCAGTGAGTCTGTAGCGGGAGTGTCATACAATGAGCAGTTCTTC. This chain uses TRBV10-3 with TRBJ2-1; 9 bases agree with TRBD2. Germline V CDR1 and CDR2: ENHRY, SYGVKD. The CDR3 has 17 residues. V gave up 0 bases and J gave up 4 bases; unmatched junction bases: 7.

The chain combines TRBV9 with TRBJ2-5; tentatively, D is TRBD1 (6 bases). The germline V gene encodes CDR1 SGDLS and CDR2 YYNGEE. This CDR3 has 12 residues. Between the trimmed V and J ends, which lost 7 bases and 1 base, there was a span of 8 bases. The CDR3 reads CASSDSQETQYF. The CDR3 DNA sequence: TGTGCCAGCTCGGACAGCCAAGAGACCCAGTACTTC.

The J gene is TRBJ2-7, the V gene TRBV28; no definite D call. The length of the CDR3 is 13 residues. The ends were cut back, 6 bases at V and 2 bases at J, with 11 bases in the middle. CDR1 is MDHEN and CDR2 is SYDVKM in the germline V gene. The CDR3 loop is CASSPGVAYEQYF. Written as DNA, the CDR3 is TGTGCCAGCAGCCCTGGGGTGGCCTACGAGCAGTACTTC. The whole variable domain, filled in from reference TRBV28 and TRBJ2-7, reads DVKVTQSSRYLVKRTGEKVFLECVQDMDHENMFWYRQDPGLGLRLIYFSYDVKMKEKGDIPEGYSVSREKKERFSLILESASTNQTSMYLCASSPGVAYEQYFGPGTRLTVT.

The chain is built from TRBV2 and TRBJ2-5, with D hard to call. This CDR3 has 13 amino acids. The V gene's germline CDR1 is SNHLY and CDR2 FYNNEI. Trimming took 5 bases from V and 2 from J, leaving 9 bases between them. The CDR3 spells CASSTDTQETQYF. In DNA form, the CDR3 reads TGTGCCAGCAGTACTGACACGCAAGAGACCCAGTACTTC.

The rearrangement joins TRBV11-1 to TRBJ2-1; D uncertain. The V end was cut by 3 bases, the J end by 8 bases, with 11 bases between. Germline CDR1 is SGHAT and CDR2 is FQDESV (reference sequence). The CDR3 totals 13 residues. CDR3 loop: CASSLDLGYEQFF. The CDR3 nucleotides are TGTGCCAGCAGCTTGGATTTAGGGTATGAGCAGTTCTTC.

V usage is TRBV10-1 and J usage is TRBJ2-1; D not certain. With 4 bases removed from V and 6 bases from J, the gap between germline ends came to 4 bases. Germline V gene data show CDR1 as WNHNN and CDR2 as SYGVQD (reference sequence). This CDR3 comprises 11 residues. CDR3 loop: CASSGGNEQFF. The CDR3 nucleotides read TGCGCCAGCAGTGGAGGCAATGAGCAGTTCTTC.